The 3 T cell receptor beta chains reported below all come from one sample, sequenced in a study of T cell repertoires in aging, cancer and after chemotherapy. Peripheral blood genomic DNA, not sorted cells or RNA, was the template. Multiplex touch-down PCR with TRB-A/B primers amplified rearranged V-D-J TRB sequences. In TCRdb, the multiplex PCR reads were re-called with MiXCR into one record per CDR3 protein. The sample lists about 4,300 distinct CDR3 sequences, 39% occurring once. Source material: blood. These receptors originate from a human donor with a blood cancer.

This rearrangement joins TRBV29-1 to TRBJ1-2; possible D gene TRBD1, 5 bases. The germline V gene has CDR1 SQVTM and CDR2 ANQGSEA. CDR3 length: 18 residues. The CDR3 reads CSVRVSGGRTGSNYGYTF. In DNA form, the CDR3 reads TGCAGTGTCCGTGTTAGCGGGGGACGGACCGGGTCCAACTATGGCTACACCTTC. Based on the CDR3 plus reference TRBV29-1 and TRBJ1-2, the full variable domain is SAVISQKPSRDICQRGTSLTIQCQVDSQVTMMFWYRQQPGQSLTLIATANQGSEATYESGFVIDKFPISRPNLTFSTLTVSNMSPEDSSIYLCSVRVSGGRTGSNYGYTFGSGTRLTVV.

CDR3 DNA sequence: TGTGCCAGCAGCTTTGGGGATACGCAGTATTTT. Amino acids: CASSFGDTQYF. This chain links TRBV12-3 or TRBV12-4 with TRBJ2-3; D ambiguous. The ends were cut back, 6 bases at V and 6 bases at J, with 7 bases in the middle. The CDR3 loop spans 11 amino acids.

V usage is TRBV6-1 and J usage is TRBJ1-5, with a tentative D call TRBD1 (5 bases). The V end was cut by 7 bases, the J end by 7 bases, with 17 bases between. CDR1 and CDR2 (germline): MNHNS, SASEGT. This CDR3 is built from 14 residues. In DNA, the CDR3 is TGTGCCAGCACTGTTCCGGGACTCAACCAGCCCCAGCATTTT. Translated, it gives CASTVPGLNQPQHF.